This passage covers 17 T cell receptor beta chains from one sample sequenced in a study of blood T cell repertoires in COVID-19 (TCRdb year 2020). Library generation was performed with the immunoSEQ multiplex PCR assay. TCRdb carries this immuneACCESS record with in-frame sequences only. Its versions omit some clonotypes, under half of them owing to an unresolved V gene in the studies checked, with the rest unexplained. The sample table records 250,000 to 300,000 clones; roughly 89% of these occur just once. Around 2.9% of the sample rests with the top ten. Sequenced sample: peripheral blood. Every receptor here comes from a woman aged 25 to 39 with active or convalescent COVID-19.

The rearrangement uses TRBV5-1 and TRBJ2-1; tentative D call: TRBD1 (6 bases). V shed 0 bases and J shed 10 bases, with 14 bases lying between them. Germline V gene sequence: CDR1 SGHRS, CDR2 YFSETQ. The CDR3 has 14 amino acids. The CDR3 nucleotides read TGCGCCAGCAGCTTGGCCGTGGGGGCCGGAGAGCAGTTCTTC. Amino acid sequence: CASSLAVGAGEQFF.

The chain joins TRBV5-1 to TRBJ2-4, with D unresolved. Germline CDR1 reads SGHRS; CDR2 reads YFSETQ. This CDR3 is built from 15 residues. Trimming stripped 4 bases from V and 0 bases from J, with 11 bases between. CDR3 DNA: TGCGCCAGCAGCCCCTCCACAGTAGCCAAAAACATTCAGTACTTC. This translates into CASSPSTVAKNIQYF.

The genes are TRBV30 and TRBJ1-5; D is possibly TRBD1 (5 bases). The V gene's germline CDR1 is GTSNPN and CDR2 SVGIG (reference sequence). The CDR3 has 14 amino acids. V was cut by 0 bases and J by 4 bases, with 10 bases left in between. The CDR3 DNA follows: TGTGCCTGGAGTGTAAGGAGGGGAAATCAGCCCCAGCATTTT. Translated, it gives CAWSVRRGNQPQHF. The whole variable domain, filled in from reference TRBV30 and TRBJ1-5, reads SQTIHQWPATLVQPVGSPLSLECTVEGTSNPNLYWYRQAAGRGLQLLFYSVGIGQISSEVPQNLSASRPQDRQFILSSKKLLLSDSGFYLCAWSVRRGNQPQHFGDGTRLSIL.

J is TRBJ1-6 and V is TRBV9; no clear D gene. CDR3 size: 13 residues. Germline values: CDR1 SGDLS, CDR2 YYNGEE. V was cut by 4 bases and J by 6 bases, with 8 bases left in between. CDR3: CASSQSSNSPLHF. The CDR3 DNA reads as TGTGCCAGCAGCCAATCGAGTAATTCACCCCTCCACTTT.

The V gene is TRBV7-2, the J gene TRBJ1-6; 7 bases are shared with TRBD1. CDR3 length: 14 amino acids. The J segment lost 7 bases and the V segment lost 4 bases, leaving 4 bases of the junction unmatched. Germline CDR1 is SGHTA and CDR2 is FQGNSA. The CDR3 region has the DNA TGTGCCAGCAGCTCCGGGACAGTAAATTCACCCCTCCACTTT. The encoded protein is CASSSGTVNSPLHF.

The chain is built from TRBV6-4 and TRBJ1-1, with 7 bases aligning to TRBD1. CDR1 and CDR2 from the germline V gene are MRHNA and SNTAGT. The CDR3 length is 13 residues. V lost 6 bases to trimming and J lost 5 bases; unmatched junction nucleotides: 6. CDR3 sequence: CASRTGSGTEAFF. CDR3 nucleotides: TGTGCCAGCAGGACAGGGAGTGGGACTGAAGCTTTCTTT.

This clone was seen only a few times. The chain has TRBV7-9 and TRBJ2-1, with D perhaps TRBD2 (6 bases). The V gene's germline CDR1 is SEHNR and CDR2 FQNEAQ (reference sequence). This CDR3 comprises 15 residues. V dropped 4 bases and J dropped 5 bases, with 15 bases sitting between them. CDR3 protein: CASSSRDSGHNEQFF. CDR3 bases: TGTGCCAGCAGCTCGCGGGACTCCGGCCACAATGAGCAGTTCTTC.

The chain links TRBV7-2 to TRBJ1-3; TRBD1 aligns across 10 bases. CDR3 length: 15 residues. Trimming took 5 bases from V and 1 from J; bases not matched to a gene: 2. Germline V gives CDR1 SGHTA, CDR2 FQGNSA. The CDR3 coding sequence is TGTGCCAGCAGCCGGACAGGGGGGTCTGGAAACACCATATATTTT. The encoded protein is CASSRTGGSGNTIYF.

This rearrangement joins TRBV6-1 to TRBJ1-2; no reliable D call. CDR3 length equals 13 residues. The V gene's germline CDR1 is MNHNS and CDR2 SASEGT. Trimming cost V 2 bases and J 8 bases, with 12 bases left between them. The CDR3 DNA reads as TGTGCCAGCAGTGAATCCCGGGTGAACGGCTACACCTTC. This encodes CASSESRVNGYTF.

The V gene is TRBV18, the J gene TRBJ1-6, with D unresolved. The germline gives CDR1 KGHSH, CDR2 LQKENI. Trimming stripped 2 bases from V and 5 bases from J, with 10 bases between. The CDR3 totals 15 residues. The CDR3 loop reads CASSPRTANNSPLHF. Written as DNA, the CDR3 is TGTGCCAGCTCACCAAGAACAGCTAATAATTCACCCCTCCACTTT. The full variable domain, rest sourced from reference TRBV18 and TRBJ1-6, is NAGVMQNPRHLVRRRGQEARLRCSPMKGHSHVYWYRQLPEEGLKFMVYLQKENIIDESGMPKERFSAEFPKEGPSILRIQQVVRGDSAAYFCASSPRTANNSPLHFGNGTRLTVT.

The chain joins TRBV10-2 to TRBJ2-2; 8 bases fit TRBD2. This CDR3 has 16 amino acids. CDR1 and CDR2 from the germline V gene are WSHSY and SAAADI. Losses at the gene ends were 8 bases for V and 1 base for J; bases not matched to a gene: 9. Written as DNA, the CDR3 is TGCGCCAGCCGGTTTTTAGCGGGGATGAACACCGGGGAGCTGTTTTTT. Protein: CASRFLAGMNTGELFF.

The chain has TRBV7-9 and TRBJ2-2, with D possibly being TRBD1 (5 bases). The CDR3 loop spans 14 amino acids. CDR1 is SEHNR, CDR2 FQNEAQ, per germline (reference sequence). Trimming cost V 1 base and J 4 bases, with 7 bases left between them. CDR3: CASSLVGATGELFF. The DNA for the CDR3 is TGTGCCAGCAGCTTAGTTGGGGCCACCGGGGAGCTGTTTTTT.

The chain links TRBV5-1 to TRBJ2-2, with TRBD1 identical over 7 bases. Germline assignment: CDR1 SGHRS and CDR2 YFSETQ. V lost 4 bases to trimming and J lost 0 bases; unmatched junction nucleotides: 6. This CDR3 has 16 residues. CDR3 in amino acids: CASSALGTANTGELFF. In DNA, the CDR3 is TGCGCCAGCAGCGCACTCGGGACAGCGAACACCGGGGAGCTGTTTTTT.

The genes are TRBV27 and TRBJ1-5; D uncertain. Trimming left V 2 bases short and J 5 bases short, with 7 bases between. There are 13 residues in the CDR3. The germline V gene has CDR1 MNHEY and CDR2 SMNVEV (reference sequence). The CDR3 DNA reads TGTGCCAGCAGTTTAGGGCAGCATCAGCCCCAGCATTTT. Translated: CASSLGQHQPQHF.

V is TRBV5-1 and J is TRBJ2-7, with 8 bases identical to TRBD2. This CDR3 has 15 amino acids. V lost 6 bases and J lost 0; bases outside the gene matches: 8. Germline CDR1 reads SGHRS; CDR2 reads YFSETQ. The CDR3 region is CASKQGAGDSYEQYF. In DNA form, the CDR3 reads TGCGCCAGCAAACAGGGAGCGGGGGACTCCTACGAGCAGTACTTC.

V gene TRBV30 combines with J gene TRBJ1-3; possibly TRBD1 for D (6 bases). Germline V gene sequence: CDR1 GTSNPN, CDR2 SVGIG (reference sequence). This CDR3 is built from 14 residues. The V end lost 4 bases, the J end lost 0 bases, and 10 bases lay between the germline ends. The CDR3 region is CAWIPGDSGNTIYF. CDR3 DNA: TGTGCCTGGATCCCAGGGGACTCTGGAAACACCATATATTTT.

The chain is built from TRBV5-5 and TRBJ1-1; 9 bases are shared with TRBD1. The CDR3 length is 15 residues. The germline V gene has CDR1 SGHKS and CDR2 YYEKEE (reference sequence). V dropped 3 bases and J dropped 8; count of bases not matched to a gene: 11. This CDR3 is CASSSPGQGVLEAFF. The DNA of the CDR3 is TGTGCCAGCAGCTCACCGGGACAGGGTGTATTGGAAGCTTTCTTT.